This TCR beta chain was recovered during a study of shared clonotypes between healthy human individuals. Study-level background: Two women and a few men aged 18 to 49 made up the donors. Study-wide results and caveats: Naive subsets, compared against memory subsets, generally had larger estimated richness values.

Comment on this clone: What it binds is unknown.

Germline trimming cut 6 bases from V and 6 bases from J; bases unmatched to any gene: 3. The CDR3 has 13 residues. Germline CDR1 and CDR2: KGHSH and LQKENI. Deep-level assay runs were performed. Authors' methods: Quality scores were absent from the junction-only immunoSEQ sequences, so filtering differed. Sequenced by immunoSEQ multiplex PCR; TCRdb stores in-frame clones only, minus some. Clone size and the V and J calls come from that table; the DNA yielded D and trimming. The sample lists some 2,400,000 clones, roughly 95% occurring once. Material for sequencing was naive CD4+ T cells sorted from blood. Subset given: CD45RA+ positively selected. The TCR originated in a man between 18 and 29 years old in good health. The chain is built from TRBV18 and TRBJ2-7; TRBD2 aligns across 12 bases. CDR3 nucleotide sequence: TGTGCCAGCTCCCAACTAGCGGGAGGCGAGCAGTACTTC. Its translation is CASSQLAGGEQYF.